A single sample is the source of the 29 T cell receptor beta chains below, sequenced in a study of long-term antiretroviral therapy in people with HIV. The libraries were made with immunoSEQ v3.0 at survey level. Assay: immunoSEQ multiplex PCR; the TCRdb copy retains only in-frame clones and omits some. The sample carries tens of thousands of clones, approximately 79% recorded once. The source was unsorted PBMCs, collected 4.1 years after starting antiretroviral therapy. The source is a woman aged 40-49 years with HIV.

V gene TRBV10-2 combines with J gene TRBJ1-1; D is uncertain. The CDR3 runs 14 residues. Germline V lookup: CDR1 WSHSY, CDR2 SAAADI. The V and J ends lost 8 bases and 1 base respectively, with 14 bases between them. CDR3 nucleotides: TGCGCCAGCTATAACGGGTATTCGAACACTGAAGCTTTCTTT. Its protein is CASYNGYSNTEAFF.

The rearrangement joins TRBV7-9 to TRBJ1-6; perhaps TRBD1 as D (5 bases). This CDR3 spans 18 amino acids. CDR1 is SEHNR, CDR2 FQNEAQ, per germline (reference sequence). V gave up 3 bases and J gave up 0 bases, with 15 bases separating them. DNA of the CDR3: TGTGCCAGCAGCTTCGGACACACCTCGAGCTCCTATAATTCACCCCTCCACTTT. Protein sequence: CASSFGHTSSSYNSPLHF.

The chain has TRBV10-1 and TRBJ1-1; 9 nucleotides line up with TRBD1. J was trimmed by 0 bases and V by 2 bases; bases with no gene match: 4. The length of the CDR3 is 16 residues. In germline, CDR1 is WNHNN, CDR2 SYGVQD (reference sequence). This chain's CDR3 is CASSERGQGMNTEAFF. The CDR3 DNA sequence: TGCGCCAGCAGTGAGCGGGGACAGGGAATGAACACTGAAGCTTTCTTT.

The chain has TRBV19 and TRBJ1-1, with D perhaps TRBD1 (5 bases). Germline-derived CDR1 and CDR2 are LNHDA and SQIVND (reference sequence). V lost 10 bases to trimming and J lost 4 bases, with 22 bases between them. The CDR3 consists of 15 residues. CDR3 DNA: TGTGCCACCCATCCTCCCTCCGGGGGTCTCACTGAAGCTTTCTTT. This encodes CATHPPSGGLTEAFF. The full variable domain, in which reference TRBV19 and TRBJ1-1 provide the parts outside the CDR3, is DGGITQSPKYLFRKEGQNVTLSCEQNLNHDAMYWYRQDPGQGLRLIYYSQIVNDFQKGDIAEGYSVSREKKESFPLTVTSAQKNPTAFYLCATHPPSGGLTEAFFGQGTRLTVV.

This chain links TRBV2 with TRBJ2-7, with 11 bases matching TRBD2. The trim removed 8 bases at V and 4 bases at J, leaving 4 bases unmatched. Germline V gene lookup returns CDR1 SNHLY and CDR2 FYNNEI. The CDR3 runs 13 residues. CDR3 sequence: CASSGTSGYEQYF. DNA for the CDR3: TGTGCCAGCTCCGGGACTAGCGGATACGAGCAGTACTTC.

The V gene is TRBV6-6, the J gene TRBJ1-4; TRBD1 matches 8 bases. This CDR3 is built from 15 residues. Germline lookup yields CDR1 MNHNY and CDR2 SVGAGI (reference sequence). The junction had 3 bases not matched to a gene; V was cut back by 0 bases and J by 6 bases. In DNA form, the CDR3 reads TGTGCCAGCAGTTACTCGGACAGGGCGGATGAAAAACTGTTTTTT. Translating it yields CASSYSDRADEKLFF.

The chain is built from TRBV18 and TRBJ1-1; D is unresolved. CDR3 length: 14 amino acids. Per the germline V gene, CDR1 is KGHSH and CDR2 is LQKENI. V was trimmed by 1 base and J by 4 bases, leaving 10 bases between them. The DNA of the CDR3 is TGTGCCAGCTCACCACTCGCGGAGTTCACTGAAGCTTTCTTT. It yields the protein CASSPLAEFTEAFF.

The V call is TRBV11-2, the J call TRBJ2-5; D call uncertain. In germline, CDR1 is SGHAT, CDR2 FQNNGV. This CDR3 region has 15 residues. The ends were cut back, 3 bases at V and 1 base at J, with 12 bases in the middle. CDR3 DNA: TGTGCCAGCAGCTTTCCAAGGTCCTTCCAAGAGACCCAGTACTTC. The encoded protein is CASSFPRSFQETQYF. The variable domain in full, completed from reference TRBV11-2 and TRBJ2-5, reads EAGVAQSPRYKIIEKRQSVAFWCNPISGHATLYWYQQILGQGPKLLIQFQNNGVVDDSQLPKDRFSAERLKGVDSTLKIQPAKLEDSAVYLCASSFPRSFQETQYFGPGTRLLVL.

The chain recombines TRBV7-9 with TRBJ2-7, with no clear D. Trimming left V 4 bases short and J 2 bases short, with 6 bases between. CDR1 and CDR2 from the germline V gene are SEHNR and FQNEAQ (reference sequence). CDR3 length equals 12 residues. CDR3 protein: CASSSIPYEQYF. For the CDR3, the DNA is TGTGCCAGCAGCTCAATACCCTACGAGCAGTACTTC.

This chain joins TRBV7-9 and TRBJ2-1, with 7 bases identical to TRBD1. The CDR3 has 18 amino acids. In germline, CDR1 is SEHNR, CDR2 FQNEAQ (reference sequence). Trimming took 6 bases from V and 2 from J; bases not matched to a gene: 16. CDR3 in DNA: TGTGCCAGCAGTCACAACTCTCCGGACAGGCTGGCCTACAATGAGCAGTTCTTC. Translation: CASSHNSPDRLAYNEQFF. The full variable domain, with the rest looked up from reference TRBV7-9 and TRBJ2-1, is DTGVSQNPRHKITKRGQNVTFRCDPISEHNRLYWYRQTLGQGPEFLTYFQNEAQLEKSRLLSDRFSAERPKGSFSTLEIQRTEQGDSAMYLCASSHNSPDRLAYNEQFFGPGTRLTVL.

The rearrangement links TRBV5-1 to TRBJ2-7, with TRBD1 as a possible D gene (5 bases). Germline lookup yields CDR1 SGHRS and CDR2 YFSETQ. The V gene lost 4 bases and the J gene lost 2 bases, with 19 bases spanning the gap. The CDR3 extends over 16 amino acids. CDR3 region: CASSPLGDSPPYEQYF. CDR3 DNA sequence: TGCGCCAGCAGCCCGTTGGGTGACAGTCCCCCCTACGAGCAGTACTTC.

In this sample, this clone turned up a few times. V usage is TRBV6-5 and J usage is TRBJ1-2, with unresolved D. Per germline, CDR1 MNHEY and CDR2 SVGAGI. The V end was cut by 4 bases, the J end by 4 bases, with 10 bases between. The CDR3 contains 13 residues. In DNA, the CDR3 is TGTGCCAGCAGTTTCTCCGGGAGCTATGGCTACACCTTC. Translation gives CASSFSGSYGYTF.

The gene calls are TRBV11-2 and TRBJ2-3; possible D gene TRBD1, 5 bases. The germline V and J ends were trimmed by 6 bases and 5 bases, with 9 bases remaining between them. Germline CDR1 reads SGHAT; CDR2 reads FQNNGV. This CDR3 is built from 12 residues. CDR3 in amino acids: CASSSDRDTQYF. CDR3 DNA: TGTGCCAGCAGTTCAGACAGAGATACGCAGTATTTT. Complete variable domain (other parts from reference TRBV11-2 and TRBJ2-3): EAGVAQSPRYKIIEKRQSVAFWCNPISGHATLYWYQQILGQGPKLLIQFQNNGVVDDSQLPKDRFSAERLKGVDSTLKIQPAKLEDSAVYLCASSSDRDTQYFGPGTRLTVL.

The chain recombines TRBV5-1 with TRBJ2-4; D possibly corresponds to TRBD2 (6 bases). Trimming left V 4 bases short and J 4 bases short, with 21 bases between. The CDR3 runs to 17 residues. Germline loops: CDR1 SGHRS, CDR2 YFSETQ. The CDR3 loop reads CASSPTNREEGKNIQYF. DNA of the CDR3: TGCGCCAGCAGCCCAACGAATAGGGAGGAGGGAAAAAACATTCAGTACTTC.

Written as DNA, the CDR3 is TGTGCCAGCTCACAAGTAACAGTCTACGAGCAGTACTTC. Translation: CASSQVTVYEQYF. V is TRBV18 and J is TRBJ2-7; D is unclear. CDR3 length equals 13 residues. Germline V gene lookup returns CDR1 KGHSH and CDR2 LQKENI. V shed 4 bases and J shed 3 bases, with 10 bases lying between them.

The rearrangement joins TRBV7-2 to TRBJ2-2, with D perhaps TRBD1 (6 bases). The ends were cut back, 6 bases at V and 5 bases at J, with 13 bases in the middle. Germline V gives CDR1 SGHTA, CDR2 FQGNSA. The CDR3 covers 14 residues. CDR3 DNA: TGTGCCAGCAGTAAGAAGGGGGATACCGGGGAGCTGTTTTTT. Protein sequence: CASSKKGDTGELFF.

This chain joins TRBV13 and TRBJ1-3; 7 bases are a match to TRBD1. Unmatched junction bases numbered 9, after V lost 0 bases and J lost 1 base. This CDR3 comprises 18 residues. Germline CDR1 and CDR2: PRHDT and FYEKMQ (reference sequence). As DNA, the CDR3 is TGTGCCAGCAGCTTAGGGTCTCGGTGGGACAGTTCTGGAAACACCATATATTTT. This encodes CASSLGSRWDSSGNTIYF.

DNA for the CDR3: TGTGCCAGCAGCGCCCGATACAGGGACGAGACCCAGTACTTC. Protein: CASSARYRDETQYF. This chain connects TRBV7-6 to TRBJ2-5, with a tentative D call TRBD1 (6 bases). Trimming left V 5 bases short and J 5 bases short, with 15 bases between. Germline V gene data show CDR1 as SGHVS and CDR2 as FNYEAQ. CDR3 size: 14 residues. Filled out from reference TRBV7-6 and TRBJ2-5, the complete variable domain reads GAGVSQSPRYKVTKRGQDVALRCDPISGHVSLYWYRQALGQGPEFLTYFNYEAQQDKSGLPNDRFSAERPEGSISTLTIQRTEQRDSAMYRCASSARYRDETQYFGPGTRLLVL.

The chain joins TRBV19 to TRBJ1-1; TRBD1 matches 8 bases. V trimming: 1 base; J trimming: 2 bases; junction bases outside the gene matches: 6. This CDR3 comprises 16 residues. The V gene's germline CDR1 is LNHDA and CDR2 SQIVND (reference sequence). The CDR3 bases are TGTGCCAGTAGTATAGGGACAGGGCTGATAAACACTGAAGCTTTCTTT. It encodes CASSIGTGLINTEAFF. The entire variable domain, with the rest obtained from reference TRBV19 and TRBJ1-1, is as follows: DGGITQSPKYLFRKEGQNVTLSCEQNLNHDAMYWYRQDPGQGLRLIYYSQIVNDFQKGDIAEGYSVSREKKESFPLTVTSAQKNPTAFYLCASSIGTGLINTEAFFGQGTRLTVV.

The CDR3 DNA follows: TGTGCCTGGAGTGTATTCTGGTCCGTGGGCGGCGGAGGGACCGGGGAGCTGTTTTTT. It codes for CAWSVFWSVGGGGTGELFF. This sequence joins TRBV30 and TRBJ2-2, with D possibly matching TRBD2 (6 bases). Trimming left V 0 bases short and J 5 bases short, with 25 bases between. The V gene's germline CDR1 is GTSNPN and CDR2 SVGIG (reference sequence). The CDR3 length is 19 residues.

The J gene is TRBJ2-1, the V gene TRBV5-6, with 7 nucleotides matching TRBD2. The CDR3 spans 17 residues. Germline V gives CDR1 SGHDT, CDR2 YYEEEE. With 0 bases clipped from V and 3 bases from J, the junction kept 9 bases outside the gene matches. The CDR3 region is CASSLDVWEGRYNEQFF. As DNA, the CDR3 is TGTGCCAGCAGCTTGGACGTTTGGGAGGGCCGCTACAATGAGCAGTTCTTC.

CDR3 nucleotides: TGTGCCAGCAGTCGATACGCCGGGTCCTATGGCTACACCTTC. It codes for CASSRYAGSYGYTF. This rearrangement joins TRBV5-8 to TRBJ1-2; D remains ambiguous. The germline gives CDR1 SGHTS, CDR2 YDEGEE. V dropped 5 bases and J dropped 4 bases, with 15 bases sitting between them. The CDR3 spans 14 residues. The whole variable domain, filled in from reference TRBV5-8 and TRBJ1-2, reads EAGVTQSPTHLIKTRGQQATLRCSPISGHTSVYWYQQALGLGLQFLLWYDEGEERNRGNFPPRFSGRQFPNYSSELNVNALELEDSALYLCASSRYAGSYGYTFGSGTRLTVV.

The rearrangement uses TRBV29-1 and TRBJ2-7, with D possibly being TRBD1 (6 bases). The germline V gene encodes CDR1 SQVTM and CDR2 ANQGSEA. V was shortened by 4 bases and J by 2 bases, with 24 bases between the two germline ends. The CDR3 consists of 17 residues. Written as DNA, the CDR3 is TGCAGCGTTGTAAGTGCGCTCGGACAGAGGAAGCCCTACGAGCAGTACTTC. This sequence encodes CSVVSALGQRKPYEQYF.

This chain connects TRBV5-1 to TRBJ1-2, with 10 bases fitting TRBD1. The CDR3 has 17 amino acids. The germline V gene encodes CDR1 SGHRS and CDR2 YFSETQ. V was pared by 0 bases and J by 5 bases, with 10 bases of the junction left unmatched. The CDR3 DNA reads as TGCGCCAGCAGCTTGGAGCCTCCGGGACAGGGGAATTATGGCTACACCTTC. It translates to CASSLEPPGQGNYGYTF.

The chain has TRBV14 and TRBJ1-2; D unresolved. The CDR3 runs 13 residues. Germline CDR1 is SGHDN and CDR2 is FVKESK. Trimming took off 2 bases at V and 0 bases at J, with 4 bases between the two ends. The CDR3 is CASSQIPNYGYTF. The CDR3 DNA sequence: TGTGCCAGCAGCCAAATCCCTAACTATGGCTACACCTTC.

The chain joins TRBV2 to TRBJ2-5; maybe TRBD1 (6 bases). Per the germline V gene, CDR1 is SNHLY and CDR2 is FYNNEI. This CDR3 has 13 amino acids. V was clipped by 6 bases and J by 3 bases, with 11 bases between them. CDR3 amino acids: CASRGRQEETQYF. The CDR3 DNA follows: TGTGCCAGCAGGGGGAGACAGGAAGAGACCCAGTACTTC.

The J gene is TRBJ2-1, the V gene TRBV4-2; 9 bases align to TRBD1. Trimming took 2 bases from V and 6 from J; bases not matched to a gene: 5. CDR1 is LGHNA and CDR2 is YNFKEQ in the germline V gene. The CDR3 spans 15 residues. The CDR3: CASSQRDRVGNEQFF. The CDR3, as DNA: TGTGCCAGCAGCCAAAGGGACAGGGTAGGCAATGAGCAGTTCTTC.

The J gene is TRBJ1-1, the V gene TRBV5-6; D not resolved. This CDR3 is 16 amino acids long. Per the germline V gene, CDR1 is SGHDT and CDR2 is YYEEEE. Trimming removed 0 bases from V and 5 bases from J, with 17 bases in between. The CDR3 protein is CASSLGLRERTTEAFF. The CDR3 region has the DNA TGTGCCAGCAGCTTGGGTCTGAGGGAGCGGACGACTGAAGCTTTCTTT.

V usage is TRBV6-5 and J usage is TRBJ2-6; no firm D call. In germline, CDR1 is MNHEY, CDR2 SVGAGI. V lost 1 base and J 0 bases, leaving 4 bases between the germline ends. The CDR3 extends over 15 amino acids. In nucleotides, the CDR3 is TGTGCCAGCAGTTACTTGAACTCTGGGGCCAACGTCCTGACTTTC. This translates into CASSYLNSGANVLTF.